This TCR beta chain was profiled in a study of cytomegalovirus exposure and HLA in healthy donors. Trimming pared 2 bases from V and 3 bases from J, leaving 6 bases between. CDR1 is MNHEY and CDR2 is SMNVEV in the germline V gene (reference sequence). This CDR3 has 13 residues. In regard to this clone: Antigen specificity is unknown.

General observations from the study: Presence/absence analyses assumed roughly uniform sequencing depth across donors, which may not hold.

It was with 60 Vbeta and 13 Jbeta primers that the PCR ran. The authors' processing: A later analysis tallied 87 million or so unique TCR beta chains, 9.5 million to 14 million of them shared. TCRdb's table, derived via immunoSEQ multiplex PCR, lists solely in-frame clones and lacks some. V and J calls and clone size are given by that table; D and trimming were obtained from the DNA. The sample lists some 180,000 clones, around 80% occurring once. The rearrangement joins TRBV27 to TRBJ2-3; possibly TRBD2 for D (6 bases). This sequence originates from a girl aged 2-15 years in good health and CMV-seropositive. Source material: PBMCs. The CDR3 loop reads CASSLGGTDTQYF. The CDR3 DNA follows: TGTGCCAGCAGTTTAGGGGGGACAGATACGCAGTATTTT.